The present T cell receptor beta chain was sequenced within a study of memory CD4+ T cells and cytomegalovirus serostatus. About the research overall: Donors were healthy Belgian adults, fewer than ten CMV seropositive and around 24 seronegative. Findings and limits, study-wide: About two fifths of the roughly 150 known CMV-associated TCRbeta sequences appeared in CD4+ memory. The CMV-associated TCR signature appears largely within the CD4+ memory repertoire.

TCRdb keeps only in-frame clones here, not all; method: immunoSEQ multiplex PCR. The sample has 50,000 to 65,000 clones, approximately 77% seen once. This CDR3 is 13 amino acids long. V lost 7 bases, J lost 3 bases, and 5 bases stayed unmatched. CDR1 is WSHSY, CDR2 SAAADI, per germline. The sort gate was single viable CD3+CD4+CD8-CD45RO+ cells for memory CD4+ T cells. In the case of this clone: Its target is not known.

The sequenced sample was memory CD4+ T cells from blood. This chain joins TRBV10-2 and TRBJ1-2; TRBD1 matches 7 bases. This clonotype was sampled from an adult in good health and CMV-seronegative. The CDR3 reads CASTRQGDYGYTF. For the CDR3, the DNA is TGCGCCAGCACCCGACAGGGTGACTATGGCTACACCTTC.